In this sample, the clone carrying this TCR beta chain turned up a few times. The assay was immunoSEQ multiplex PCR, and TCRdb's table has in-frame clones only and misses some. The data show roughly 79,000 clones, around 80% seen once. This sample was included in a study of blood T cell repertoires in COVID-19. As for the study in general: Some COVID-19 samples were acute and others convalescent; all came from the United States, Italy and Spain. Sample material is recorded as cDNA or gDNA derived from T cells, B-cell-depleted T cells, or PBMCs.

Trimming pared 1 base from V and 11 bases from J, leaving 15 bases between. Germline V gene sequence: CDR1 SGHAT, CDR2 FQNNGV. The CDR3 spans 15 residues. This TCR was sampled from a man aged 60 to 69 with active or convalescent COVID-19. Source material: peripheral blood. The chain couples TRBV11-2 to TRBJ1-6; D is perhaps TRBD1 (5 bases). Written as DNA, the CDR3 is TGTGCCAGCAGCTTAGGGCGGACGGGGGGGACACCCCTCCACTTT. Translating it yields CASSLGRTGGTPLHF.